The source of this T cell receptor (beta chain) is a study of blood T cell repertoires in COVID-19. Authors' data handling: Cell counts per sample came from amplifying reference gene primers. Measured with immunoSEQ multiplex PCR; TCRdb has only the in-frame clones, and not every one. V, J and clone size were drawn from that table, and D and trimming were deduced from the DNA. The sample lists hundreds of thousands of clones, 80% occurring once. All enrollees were about 18 to 95 years old and from roughly 22 US areas. Germline V CDR1 and CDR2: SGHNT, YYREEE (reference sequence). V lost 2 bases to trimming and J lost 5 bases; unmatched junction nucleotides: 7. The CDR3 runs 16 residues.

The chain recombines TRBV5-4 with TRBJ2-2; the match to TRBD2 covers 9 bases. Sequencing was performed on PBMCs or T cells enriched from blood (not recorded which). The receptor was isolated from a woman aged 40-49 years with acute COVID-19. The CDR3 bases are TGTGCCAGCAGCTTACCAGCGGGGGGCGGTACCGGGGAGCTGTTTTTT. This translates into CASSLPAGGGTGELFF.